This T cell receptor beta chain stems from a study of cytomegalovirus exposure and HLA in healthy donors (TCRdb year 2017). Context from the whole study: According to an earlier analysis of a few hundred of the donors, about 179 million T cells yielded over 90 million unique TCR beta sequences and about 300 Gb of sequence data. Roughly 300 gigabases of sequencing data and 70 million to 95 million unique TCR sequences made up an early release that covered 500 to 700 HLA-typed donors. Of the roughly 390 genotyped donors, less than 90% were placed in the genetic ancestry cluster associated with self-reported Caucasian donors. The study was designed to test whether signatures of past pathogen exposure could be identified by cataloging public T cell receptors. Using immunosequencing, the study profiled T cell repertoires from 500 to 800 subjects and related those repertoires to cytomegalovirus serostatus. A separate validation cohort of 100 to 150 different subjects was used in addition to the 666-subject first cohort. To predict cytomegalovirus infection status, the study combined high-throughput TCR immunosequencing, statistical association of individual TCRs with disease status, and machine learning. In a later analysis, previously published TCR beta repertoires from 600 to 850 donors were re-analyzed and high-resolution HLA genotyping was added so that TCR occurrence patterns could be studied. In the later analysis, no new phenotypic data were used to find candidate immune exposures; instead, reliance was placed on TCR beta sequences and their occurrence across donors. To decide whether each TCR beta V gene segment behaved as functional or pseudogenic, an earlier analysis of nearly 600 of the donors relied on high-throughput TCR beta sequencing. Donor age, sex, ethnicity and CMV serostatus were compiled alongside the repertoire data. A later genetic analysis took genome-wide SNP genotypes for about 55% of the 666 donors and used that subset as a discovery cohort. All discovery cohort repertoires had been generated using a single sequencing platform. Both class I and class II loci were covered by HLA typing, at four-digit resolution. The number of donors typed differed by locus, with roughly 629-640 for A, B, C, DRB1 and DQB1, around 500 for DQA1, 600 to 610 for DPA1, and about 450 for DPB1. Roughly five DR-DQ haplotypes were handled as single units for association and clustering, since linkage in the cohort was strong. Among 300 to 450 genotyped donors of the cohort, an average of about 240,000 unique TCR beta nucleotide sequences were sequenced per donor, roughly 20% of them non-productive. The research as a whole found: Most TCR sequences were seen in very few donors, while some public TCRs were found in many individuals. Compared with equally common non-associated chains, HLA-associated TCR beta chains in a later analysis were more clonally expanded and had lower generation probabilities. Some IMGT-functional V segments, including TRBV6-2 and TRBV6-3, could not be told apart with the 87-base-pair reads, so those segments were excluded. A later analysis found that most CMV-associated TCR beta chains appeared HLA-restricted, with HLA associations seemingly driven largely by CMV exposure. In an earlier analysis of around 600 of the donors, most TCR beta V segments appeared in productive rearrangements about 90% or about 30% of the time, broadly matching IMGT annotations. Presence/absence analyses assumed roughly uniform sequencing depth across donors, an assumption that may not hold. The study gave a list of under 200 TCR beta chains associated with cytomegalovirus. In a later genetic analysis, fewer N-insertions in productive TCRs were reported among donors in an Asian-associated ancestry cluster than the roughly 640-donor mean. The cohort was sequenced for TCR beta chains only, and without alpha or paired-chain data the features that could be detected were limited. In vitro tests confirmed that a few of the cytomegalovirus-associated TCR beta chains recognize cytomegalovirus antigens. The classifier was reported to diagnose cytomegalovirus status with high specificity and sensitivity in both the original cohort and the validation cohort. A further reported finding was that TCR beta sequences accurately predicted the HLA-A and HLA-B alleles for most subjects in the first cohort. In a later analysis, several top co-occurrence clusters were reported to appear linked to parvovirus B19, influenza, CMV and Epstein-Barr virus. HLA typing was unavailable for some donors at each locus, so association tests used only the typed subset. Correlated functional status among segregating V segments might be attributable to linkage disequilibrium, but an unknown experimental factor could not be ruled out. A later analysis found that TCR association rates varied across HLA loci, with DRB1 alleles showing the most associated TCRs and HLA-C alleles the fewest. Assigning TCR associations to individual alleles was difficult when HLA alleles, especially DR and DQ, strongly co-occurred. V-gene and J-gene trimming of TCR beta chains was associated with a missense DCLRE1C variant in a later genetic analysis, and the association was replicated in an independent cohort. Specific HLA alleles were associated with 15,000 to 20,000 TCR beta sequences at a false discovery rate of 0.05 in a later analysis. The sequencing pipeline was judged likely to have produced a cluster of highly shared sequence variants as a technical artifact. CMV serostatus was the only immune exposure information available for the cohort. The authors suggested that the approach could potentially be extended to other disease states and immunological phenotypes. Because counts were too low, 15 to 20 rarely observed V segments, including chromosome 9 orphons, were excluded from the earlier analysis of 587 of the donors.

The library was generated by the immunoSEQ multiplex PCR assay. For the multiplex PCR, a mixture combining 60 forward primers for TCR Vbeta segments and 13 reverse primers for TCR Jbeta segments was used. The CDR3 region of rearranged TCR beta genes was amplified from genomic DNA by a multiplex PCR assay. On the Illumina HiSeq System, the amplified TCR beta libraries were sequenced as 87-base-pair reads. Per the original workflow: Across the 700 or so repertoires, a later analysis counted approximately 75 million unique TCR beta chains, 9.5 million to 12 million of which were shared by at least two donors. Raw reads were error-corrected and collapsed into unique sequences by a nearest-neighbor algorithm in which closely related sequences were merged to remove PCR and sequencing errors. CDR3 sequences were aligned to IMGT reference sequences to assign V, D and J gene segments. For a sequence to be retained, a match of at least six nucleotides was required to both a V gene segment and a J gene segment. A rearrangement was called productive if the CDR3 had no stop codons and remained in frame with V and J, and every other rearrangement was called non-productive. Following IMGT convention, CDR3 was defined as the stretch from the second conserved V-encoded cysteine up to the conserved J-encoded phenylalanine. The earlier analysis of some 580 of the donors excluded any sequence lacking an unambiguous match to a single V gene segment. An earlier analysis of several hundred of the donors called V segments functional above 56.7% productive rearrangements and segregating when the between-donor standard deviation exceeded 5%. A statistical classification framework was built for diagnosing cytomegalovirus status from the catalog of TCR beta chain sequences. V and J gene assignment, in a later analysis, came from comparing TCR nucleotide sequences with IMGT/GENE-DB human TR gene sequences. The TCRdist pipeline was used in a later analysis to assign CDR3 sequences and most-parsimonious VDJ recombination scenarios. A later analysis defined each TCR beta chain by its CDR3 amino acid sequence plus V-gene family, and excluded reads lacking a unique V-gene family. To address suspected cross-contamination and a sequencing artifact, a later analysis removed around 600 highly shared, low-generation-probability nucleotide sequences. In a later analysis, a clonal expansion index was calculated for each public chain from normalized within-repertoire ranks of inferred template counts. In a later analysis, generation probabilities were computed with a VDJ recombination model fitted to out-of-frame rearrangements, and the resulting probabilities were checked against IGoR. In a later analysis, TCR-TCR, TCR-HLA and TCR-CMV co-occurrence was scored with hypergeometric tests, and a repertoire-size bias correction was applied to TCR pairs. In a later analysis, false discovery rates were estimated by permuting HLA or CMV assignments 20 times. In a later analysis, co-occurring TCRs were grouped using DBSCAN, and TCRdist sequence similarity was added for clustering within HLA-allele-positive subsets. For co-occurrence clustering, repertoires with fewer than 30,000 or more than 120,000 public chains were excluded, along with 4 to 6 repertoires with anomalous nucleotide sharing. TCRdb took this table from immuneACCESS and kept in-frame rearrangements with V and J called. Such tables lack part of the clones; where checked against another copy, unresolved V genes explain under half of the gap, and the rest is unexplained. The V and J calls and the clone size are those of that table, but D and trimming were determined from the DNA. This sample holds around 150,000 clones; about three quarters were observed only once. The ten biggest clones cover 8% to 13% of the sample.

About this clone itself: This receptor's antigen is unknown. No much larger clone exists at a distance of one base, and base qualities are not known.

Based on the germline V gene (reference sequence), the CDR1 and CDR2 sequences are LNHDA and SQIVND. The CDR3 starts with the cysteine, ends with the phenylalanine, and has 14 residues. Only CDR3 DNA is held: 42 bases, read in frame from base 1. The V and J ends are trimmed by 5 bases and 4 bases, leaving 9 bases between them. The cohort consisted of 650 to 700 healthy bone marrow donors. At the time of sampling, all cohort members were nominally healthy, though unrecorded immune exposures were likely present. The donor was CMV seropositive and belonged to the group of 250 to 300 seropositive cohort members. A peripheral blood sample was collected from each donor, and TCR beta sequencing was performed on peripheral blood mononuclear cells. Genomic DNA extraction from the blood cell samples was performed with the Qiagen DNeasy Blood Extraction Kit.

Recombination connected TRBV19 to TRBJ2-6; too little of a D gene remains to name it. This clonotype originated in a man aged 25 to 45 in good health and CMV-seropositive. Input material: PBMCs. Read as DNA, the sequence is TGTGCCAGTAGTGAGGTCGGGGGGGCCAACGTCCTGACTTTC. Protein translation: CASSEVGGANVLTF.